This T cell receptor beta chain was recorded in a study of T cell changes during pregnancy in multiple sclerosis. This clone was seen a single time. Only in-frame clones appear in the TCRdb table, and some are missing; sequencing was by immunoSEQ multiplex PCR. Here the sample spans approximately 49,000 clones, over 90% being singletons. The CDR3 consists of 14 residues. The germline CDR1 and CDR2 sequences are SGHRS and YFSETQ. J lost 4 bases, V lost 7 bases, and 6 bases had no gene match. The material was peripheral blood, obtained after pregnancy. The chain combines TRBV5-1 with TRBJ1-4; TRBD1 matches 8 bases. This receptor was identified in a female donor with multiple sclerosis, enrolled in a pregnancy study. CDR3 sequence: CASAEGQGNEKLFF. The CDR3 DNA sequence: TGCGCCAGCGCTGAAGGACAGGGTAATGAAAAACTGTTTTTT.